The 30 T cell receptor beta chains given below trace back to one sample, sequenced in a study of OX40 agonist ivuxolimab in advanced cancers. TCRdb's table, derived via immunoSEQ multiplex PCR, lists solely in-frame clones and lacks some. The table shows 70,000 or so clones, with 80% to 90% occurring only once. The source material was CD4+ or CD8+ T cells sorted from blood, sampled in a trial of the OX40 agonist ivuxolimab. The receptors come from an adult with an advanced solid tumor such as melanoma, head and neck, liver or kidney cancer.

The rearrangement joins TRBV27 to TRBJ1-5; D unresolved. The CDR3 loop spans 14 amino acids. The germline V gene has CDR1 MNHEY and CDR2 SMNVEV (reference sequence). Trimming took 2 bases from V and 6 from J, leaving 11 bases between them. CDR3 in DNA: TGTGCCAGCAGTTTAGCGGGAGCGAGTCAGCCCCAGCATTTT. It yields the protein CASSLAGASQPQHF.

This clone was counted a single time. V gene TRBV11-3 combines with J gene TRBJ1-1, with 12 bases that match TRBD1. CDR1 is SGHNT, CDR2 YENEEA, per germline. The CDR3 has 15 amino acids. Unmatched junction bases numbered 6, after V lost 6 bases and J lost 4 bases. The CDR3 coding sequence is TGTGCCAGCAGAGGGACAGGGGGCTTTGGCACTGAAGCTTTCTTT. This translates into CASRGTGGFGTEAFF.

This clone was counted only a few times. The rearrangement links TRBV2 to TRBJ1-5; possibly TRBD1 for D (5 bases). V was pared by 3 bases and J by 0 bases, with 9 bases between. In germline, CDR1 is SNHLY, CDR2 FYNNEI. There are 15 residues in the CDR3. The CDR3 nucleotides read TGTGCCAGCAGTGAGGGCAGGGCTAGCAATCAGCCCCAGCATTTT. It is translated as CASSEGRASNQPQHF.

The chain couples TRBV5-1 to TRBJ2-1, with D perhaps matching TRBD2 (5 bases). Looked up from germline, CDR1 is SGHRS and CDR2 is YFSETQ. V lost 0 bases to trimming and J lost 12 bases, with 13 bases between them. The CDR3 is made up of 13 amino acids. Here the CDR3 DNA reads TGCGCCAGCAGCTTGGTAAACCTCGAGGGGCAGTTCTTC. It specifies CASSLVNLEGQFF.

The chain joins TRBV27 to TRBJ2-7; 7 bases map to TRBD1. V was pared by 2 bases and J by 2 bases, with 3 bases of the junction left unmatched. Germline V lookup: CDR1 MNHEY, CDR2 SMNVEV (reference sequence). This CDR3 is built from 14 residues. The CDR3 coding sequence is TGTGCCAGCAGTTTAGACAGGGTTACCTACGAGCAGTACTTC. It yields the protein CASSLDRVTYEQYF.

The rearrangement uses TRBV27 and TRBJ2-7; D tentatively reads TRBD1 or TRBD2 (5 bases each). Trimming pared 2 bases from V and 4 bases from J, leaving 12 bases between. This CDR3 contains 14 residues. Per the germline V gene, CDR1 is MNHEY and CDR2 is SMNVEV (reference sequence). In DNA form, the CDR3 reads TGTGCCAGCAGTTTAAAGACGGGACCTTACGAGCAGTACTTC. Translated, it gives CASSLKTGPYEQYF.

This rearrangement joins TRBV15 to TRBJ2-1; TRBD2 aligns across 9 bases. V was pared by 3 bases and J by 3 bases, with 0 bases of the junction left unmatched. In germline, CDR1 is LNHNV, CDR2 YYDKDF (reference sequence). The CDR3 sequence is 14 residues long. CDR3 sequence: CATSSSGSYNEQFF. CDR3 bases: TGTGCCACCAGCAGTAGCGGGAGCTACAATGAGCAGTTCTTC.

V and J are TRBV18 and TRBJ2-5, with D perhaps being TRBD1 or TRBD2 (5 bases each). CDR3 size: 14 residues. Trimming took off 4 bases at V and 1 base at J, with 10 bases between the two ends. CDR1 and CDR2 (germline): KGHSH, LQKENI. This CDR3 is CASSLRDAQETQYF. The CDR3 DNA sequence: TGTGCCAGCTCACTCCGGGACGCCCAAGAGACCCAGTACTTC.

The chain employs TRBV13 and TRBJ2-7; D may correspond to TRBD1 or TRBD2 (5 bases each). The CDR3 length is 15 residues. Germline assignment: CDR1 PRHDT and CDR2 FYEKMQ (reference sequence). With 5 bases removed from V and 2 bases from J, the gap between germline ends came to 16 bases. Here the CDR3 DNA reads TGTGCCAGCAGCCCTTATGGGGTGGGACCCTACGAGCAGTACTTC. Translation: CASSPYGVGPYEQYF.

The chain uses TRBV19 and TRBJ1-5; 7 positions agree with TRBD1. Trimming removed 5 bases from V and 6 bases from J; junction bases left unmatched: 4. CDR1 LNHDA and CDR2 SQIVND come from the germline V gene (reference sequence). CDR3 length equals 13 residues. The CDR3 reads CASSGTAGQPQHF. Written as DNA, the CDR3 is TGTGCCAGTAGTGGGACAGCAGGTCAGCCCCAGCATTTT.

CDR3: CASTGDTEAFF. CDR3 sequence (DNA): TGTGCCAGCACAGGGGACACTGAAGCTTTCTTT. The chain has TRBV6-5 and TRBJ1-1, with D maybe TRBD1 (6 bases). Germline CDR1 and CDR2: MNHEY and SVGAGI. The CDR3 has 11 amino acids. Trimming stripped 7 bases from V and 3 bases from J, with 6 bases between.

This rearrangement joins TRBV7-3 to TRBJ2-3, with 7 bases fitting TRBD2. With V trimmed by 1 base and J by 4 bases, 8 bases remained unmatched. CDR3 length: 16 residues. CDR1 is SGHTA, CDR2 FQGTGA, per germline. CDR3 loop: CASSLRGGRGADTQYF. Here the CDR3 DNA reads TGTGCCAGCAGCTTAAGGGGCGGGAGAGGGGCAGATACGCAGTATTTT.

This chain links TRBV18 with TRBJ1-2, with D possibly matching TRBD1 (5 bases). V was clipped by 6 bases and J by 3 bases, with 11 bases between them. This CDR3 has 13 residues. Germline assignment: CDR1 KGHSH and CDR2 LQKENI. As DNA, the CDR3 is TGTGCCAGCTCCCCTGGGGACGACTATGGCTACACCTTC. Protein sequence: CASSPGDDYGYTF.

This chain connects TRBV2 to TRBJ1-1, with 11 bases matching TRBD1. The CDR3 contains 13 residues. V was clipped by 8 bases and J by 6 bases; unmatched bases: 5. CDR1 is SNHLY, CDR2 FYNNEI, per germline. The CDR3 sequence: CASLKDRGPEAFF. In DNA, the CDR3 is TGTGCCAGCCTTAAGGACAGGGGGCCTGAAGCTTTCTTT.

The chain carries TRBV5-4 and TRBJ1-5; TRBD1 matches 9 bases. This CDR3 region has 15 residues. The V and J ends lost 2 bases and 6 bases, in that order; junction bases with no gene match: 6. Germline V gene lookup returns CDR1 SGHNT and CDR2 YYREEE (reference sequence). The CDR3 bases are TGTGCCAGCAGCTTTACAGGGGGCACGGCTCAGCCCCAGCATTTT. This encodes CASSFTGGTAQPQHF. The full variable domain, in which reference TRBV5-4 and TRBJ1-5 provide the parts outside the CDR3, is ETGVTQSPTHLIKTRGQQVTLRCSSQSGHNTVSWYQQALGQGPQFIFQYYREEENGRGNFPPRFSGLQFPNYSSELNVNALELDDSALYLCASSFTGGTAQPQHFGDGTRLSIL.

The CDR3 sequence is CAISGGADTEAFF. CDR3 DNA sequence: TGTGCCATCAGTGGAGGGGCGGACACTGAAGCTTTCTTT. This chain links TRBV10-3 with TRBJ1-1; D is possibly TRBD1 (5 bases). This CDR3 region has 13 residues. Germline V gene data show CDR1 as ENHRY and CDR2 as SYGVKD. Trimming removed 4 bases from V and 3 bases from J, with 9 bases in between.

Of note for this clone: Relative to the germline gene, one junction end is altered; a read error may explain this. The chain employs TRBV6-1 and TRBJ2-7; 10 bases match TRBD1. The germline CDR1 and CDR2 sequences are MNHNS and SASEGT. The length of the CDR3 is 14 residues. The CDR3, as DNA: TGTGCCAGCAGAGAAGGGACAGGGGCCTACGAGCAGTACTTC. As protein: CASREGTGAYEQYF.

The sample holds a few counts of this clone. V gene TRBV5-1 combines with J gene TRBJ2-2; possibly TRBD1 for D (5 bases). The CDR3 runs 15 residues. The germline V gene has CDR1 SGHRS and CDR2 YFSETQ. V was clipped by 3 bases and J by 9 bases, with 18 bases between them. Written as DNA, the CDR3 is TGCGCCAGCAGCTACATCCCCCTGGACATCCGGGAGCTGTTTTTT. This sequence encodes CASSYIPLDIRELFF.

V usage is TRBV29-1 and J usage is TRBJ2-5; D is perhaps TRBD1 or TRBD2 (6 bases each). The CDR3 totals 13 residues. Looked up from germline, CDR1 is SQVTM and CDR2 is ANQGSEA. V lost 4 bases to trimming and J lost 4 bases, with 13 bases between them. CDR3 in amino acids: CSVATGAGETQYF. The CDR3 nucleotides read TGCAGCGTTGCAACGGGGGCGGGAGAGACCCAGTACTTC.

This chain uses TRBV6-6 with TRBJ2-3, with 11 nucleotides matching TRBD2. The V gene end was trimmed by 5 bases and the J gene end by 2 bases; junction bases not matched to a gene: 3. CDR3 length: 15 amino acids. The germline CDR1 and CDR2 sequences are MNHNY and SVGAGI (reference sequence). DNA for the CDR3: TGTGCCAGCAGTGGGACTAGCGGCTTCACAGATACGCAGTATTTT. It encodes CASSGTSGFTDTQYF.

This clone was found a few times. CDR3 protein: CASSAQIFSGNTIYF. In DNA, the CDR3 is TGTGCCAGCAGTGCCCAGATTTTCTCTGGAAACACCATATATTTT. The J gene is TRBJ1-3, the V gene TRBV6-1; D is undetermined. Germline V gene sequence: CDR1 MNHNS, CDR2 SASEGT. Trimming took 4 bases from V and 0 from J, leaving 10 bases between them. The length of the CDR3 is 15 residues.

This chain uses TRBV9 with TRBJ2-1; 8 bases agree with TRBD2. CDR1 is SGDLS, CDR2 YYNGEE, per germline. This CDR3 spans 16 amino acids. V dropped 0 bases and J dropped 9; count of bases not matched to a gene: 11. The CDR3 DNA sequence: TGTGCCAGCAGCGTAGCTGGGTCGGGAGGGCCGAGTGAGCAGTTCTTC. This gives the protein CASSVAGSGGPSEQFF.

The chain couples TRBV5-6 to TRBJ2-4; 13 positions match TRBD2. The CDR3 has 17 residues. Germline CDR1 reads SGHDT; CDR2 reads YYEEEE. The V gene end was trimmed by 3 bases and the J gene end by 0 bases; junction bases not matched to a gene: 3. The CDR3 sequence: CASSWGLAGQAKNIQYF. The CDR3 DNA reads TGTGCCAGCAGCTGGGGACTAGCGGGACAAGCCAAAAACATTCAGTACTTC.

The chain couples TRBV7-9 to TRBJ1-3; D perhaps matches TRBD1 (5 bases). In germline, CDR1 is SEHNR, CDR2 FQNEAQ (reference sequence). CDR3 size: 15 residues. V was clipped by 7 bases and J by 0 bases, with 13 bases between them. The CDR3 bases are TGTGCCAGCACCCCCCCGGGGCACTCTGGAAACACCATATATTTT. It translates to CASTPPGHSGNTIYF.

The CDR3 region is CASSRLVGEQFF. CDR3 nucleotides: TGTGCCAGCAGCCGACTAGTGGGCGAGCAGTTCTTC. The V gene is TRBV14, the J gene TRBJ2-1; the D gene is possibly TRBD2 (6 bases). This CDR3 region has 12 residues. Trimming took 4 bases from V and 10 from J, leaving 11 bases between them. CDR1 and CDR2 (germline): SGHDN, FVKESK.

V usage is TRBV19 and J usage is TRBJ1-1; D may be TRBD1 (5 bases). CDR1 is LNHDA, CDR2 SQIVND, per germline (reference sequence). The CDR3 runs 14 residues. V was shortened by 1 base and J by 2 bases, with 8 bases between the two germline ends. CDR3 bases: TGTGCCAGTAGTATAGGAGGGGTAAACACTGAAGCTTTCTTT. Translation: CASSIGGVNTEAFF.

V gene TRBV5-1 combines with J gene TRBJ1-3; TRBD1 matches 7 bases. The germline CDR1 and CDR2 sequences are SGHRS and YFSETQ. V was clipped by 4 bases and J by 3 bases; unmatched bases: 7. The CDR3 totals 15 residues. The CDR3 nucleotides read TGCGCCAGCAGCCCCGGGGACAGAATTGGAAACACCATATATTTT. It yields the protein CASSPGDRIGNTIYF.

The V call is TRBV28, the J call TRBJ1-2, with 10 bases fitting TRBD1. The ends lost 3 bases at V and 4 bases at J; junction bases unmatched: 8. The CDR3 is 16 amino acids. Germline CDR1 and CDR2: MDHEN and SYDVKM. The CDR3 loop is CASSLAPGQGIYGYTF. DNA of the CDR3: TGTGCCAGCAGTTTGGCGCCGGGACAGGGGATCTATGGCTACACCTTC.

The chain has TRBV7-2 and TRBJ2-2; D not resolved. The V gene lost 5 bases and the J gene lost 7 bases, with 8 bases spanning the gap. The CDR3 is made up of 12 amino acids. Germline loops: CDR1 SGHTA, CDR2 FQGNSA. CDR3 bases: TGTGCCAGCAGCCCCAGATTCGGGGAGCTGTTTTTT. Protein sequence: CASSPRFGELFF.

The rearrangement joins TRBV5-1 to TRBJ2-1, with TRBD2 matching over 9 bases. The J segment lost 3 bases and the V segment lost 4 bases, leaving 11 bases of the junction unmatched. This CDR3 is built from 17 residues. Germline CDR1 and CDR2: SGHRS and YFSETQ. CDR3 amino acids: CASSADPGLAFYNEQFF. CDR3 sequence (DNA): TGCGCCAGCAGCGCGGATCCGGGACTAGCTTTCTACAATGAGCAGTTCTTC.